A single sample is the source of the 10 T cell receptor beta chains below, sequenced in a study of naive and memory T cell subsets. The beta constant-region primer was an equimolar mix of two oligonucleotides covering TRBC1 and TRBC2. TCRdb passed the UMI-ligation and nested PCR reads through MiXCR, listing each CDR3 protein once. This sample has about 150,000 distinct CDR3 sequences; about a sixth occur once, and the top ten carry approximately 0.15%. Sequencing was done on a sample of naive CD4+ T cells from blood. The receptor set was obtained from a human donor in good health.

The V gene is TRBV12-3 or TRBV12-4, the J gene TRBJ1-1; tentatively, D is TRBD1 (5 bases). This CDR3 is built from 13 residues. Trimming left V 6 bases short and J 3 bases short, with 11 bases between. CDR3 nucleotide sequence: TGTGCCAGCAGCCGCGGACAAGACACTGAAGCTTTCTTT. It codes for CASSRGQDTEAFF.

This clonotype was detected only a few times. This chain joins TRBV28 and TRBJ1-4; a weak D match, TRBD1 (5 bases). The CDR3 contains 12 residues. V shed 5 bases and J shed 7 bases, with 8 bases lying between them. Per germline, CDR1 MDHEN and CDR2 SYDVKM. As DNA, the CDR3 is TGTGCCAGCAGTCCCGGGGGTGAAAAACTGTTTTTT. Translated: CASSPGGEKLFF.

The CDR3 here is CASSLKPERQFSTEAFF. The CDR3 DNA sequence: TGTGCCAGCAGCCTCAAACCGGAACGTCAATTTTCCACTGAAGCTTTCTTT. The chain joins TRBV6-6 to TRBJ1-1; D is uncertain. V was pared by 6 bases and J by 4 bases, with 24 bases between. The germline V gene has CDR1 MNHNY and CDR2 SVGAGI (reference sequence). The CDR3 has 17 residues.

The chain joins TRBV7-2 to TRBJ2-1, with D possibly matching TRBD2 (7 bases). CDR1 is SGHTA, CDR2 FQGNSA, per germline. Trimming took 5 bases from V and 4 from J, leaving 18 bases between them. CDR3 length equals 16 residues. DNA of the CDR3: TGTGCCAGCAGCCGTCGGGGAGGGGGGAAATACAATGAGCAGTTCTTC. Translating it yields CASSRRGGGKYNEQFF.

This clonotype was picked up a small number of times. The chain has TRBV4-3 and TRBJ2-5; 12 positions match TRBD2. The ends lost 3 bases at V and 3 bases at J; junction bases unmatched: 8. The CDR3 has 17 residues. From germline, CDR1 is LGHNA and CDR2 YSLEER. This CDR3 reads CASSHETSGRGEETQYF. CDR3 bases: TGCGCCAGCAGCCATGAGACTAGCGGGAGAGGAGAAGAGACCCAGTACTTC.

This clonotype was seen more than once but under ten times. V usage is TRBV29-1 and J usage is TRBJ2-3, with D possibly matching TRBD2 (5 bases). Germline values: CDR1 SQVTM, CDR2 ANQGSEA. With 7 bases removed from V and 3 bases from J, the gap between germline ends came to 11 bases. This CDR3 is 12 amino acids long. This CDR3 is CSASEGTDTQYF. Here the CDR3 DNA reads TGCAGCGCTTCTGAGGGTACAGATACGCAGTATTTT.

The genes are TRBV4-1 and TRBJ2-3; 11 bases are shared with TRBD2. Trimming removed 0 bases from V and 4 bases from J; junction bases left unmatched: 6. The CDR3 covers 17 residues. Looked up from germline, CDR1 is MGHRA and CDR2 is YSYEKL. The CDR3 coding sequence is TGCGCCAGCAGCCAAGATCTTAGCGGGAGGGCTCCAGATACGCAGTATTTT. Its translation is CASSQDLSGRAPDTQYF.

This clonotype has ten or more counts. The CDR3 here is CASSLTSGRKGEQFF. The CDR3 DNA sequence: TGTGCCAGCAGCTTGACTAGCGGGAGGAAGGGTGAGCAGTTCTTC. V gene TRBV5-5 combines with J gene TRBJ2-1; 12 nucleotides match TRBD2. J was trimmed by 9 bases and V by 1 base; bases with no gene match: 5. The CDR3 runs to 15 residues. CDR1 and CDR2 from the germline V gene are SGHKS and YYEKEE (reference sequence).

The table lists this clonotype with a few counts. This chain connects TRBV24-1 to TRBJ1-5; D perhaps matches TRBD1 (5 bases). The CDR3 contains 20 residues. Trimming left V 4 bases short and J 4 bases short, with 28 bases between. Germline lookup yields CDR1 KGHDR and CDR2 SFDVKD. The CDR3 loop reads CATSDLQWGRTFRRNQPQHF. In DNA, the CDR3 is TGTGCCACCAGTGACCTCCAGTGGGGCAGAACTTTCAGGCGTAATCAGCCCCAGCATTTT.

CDR3 nucleotide sequence: TGTGCCAGCAGCCCCTGGTCCAGCTTGACTGGGGCCAACGTCCTGACTTTC. This translates into CASSPWSSLTGANVLTF. The chain joins TRBV7-2 to TRBJ2-6; D is unresolved. V was cut by 5 bases and J by 2 bases, with 16 bases left in between. The CDR3 is 17 amino acids. CDR1 is SGHTA and CDR2 is FQGNSA in the germline V gene.